Listed below are T cell receptor beta chains from one sample, sequenced in a study of T cell changes during pregnancy in multiple sclerosis. Using immunoSEQ multiplex PCR, the repertoire was profiled, and TCRdb retains in-frame clones only, with some absent. The profile shows 30,000 or so clones, roughly 87% of them singletons. The sequenced sample was CD4+ T cells from peripheral blood mononuclear cells, obtained in the second trimester of pregnancy. The receptors were gathered from a female donor with multiple sclerosis, enrolled in a pregnancy study. Both conserved end residues are part of each CDR3. A D gene is named only where the DNA matches it firmly. Some rows mark clone size as missing; the rest say once, few, many or name a class of expanded clone.

abundance,v_gene,j_gene,d_gene,CDR3nt,CDR3aa
once,TRBV9,TRBJ1-4,-,TGTGCCAGCAGCCCGGACAACCCTAATGAAAAACTGTTTTTT,CASSPDNPNEKLFF
-,TRBV2,TRBJ2-1,TRBD2,TGTGCCAGCAGCCGTCTAGCGGGGCTGTACAATGAGCAGTTCTTC,CASSRLAGLYNEQFF
few,TRBV2,TRBJ1-5,-,TGTGCCAGCGGATTGGACAGACAAGGCAATCAGCCCCAGCATTTT,CASGLDRQGNQPQHF
-,TRBV6-5,TRBJ1-1,TRBD1,TGTGCCAGCAGTTTTAGACAGGGGAACACTGAAGCTTTCTTT,CASSFRQGNTEAFF
-,TRBV7-7,TRBJ1-5,-,TGTGCTAGCAGGAAAGGGGGGGGGTCAAATCAGCCCCAGCATTTT,CASRKGGGSNQPQHF
once,TRBV5-6,TRBJ2-1,-,TGTGCCAGCAGCTTGCGTGGGGGCCACGGGGATGAGCAGTTCTTC,CASSLRGGHGDEQFF
-,TRBV5-1,TRBJ2-1,TRBD2,TGCGCCAGCAGCAAAACTAGCGGGGGAGGTAGCTCCTACAATGAGCAGTTCTTC,CASSKTSGGGSSYNEQFF
-,TRBV5-1,TRBJ1-6,-,TGCGCCAGCCGACCTGATGGGGGGGGGAATTCACCCCTCCACTTT,CASRPDGGGNSPLHF
few,TRBV14,TRBJ1-4,-,TGTGCCAGCAGCCAAGTTGGGACTCCAAGGTGGGAAAAACTGTTTTTT,CASSQVGTPRWEKLFF
-,TRBV2,TRBJ2-3,TRBD2,TGTGCCAGACAGAGGACTAGCGGGACTAGCACAGATACGCAGTATTTT,CARQRTSGTSTDTQYF
-,TRBV7-2,TRBJ1-6,TRBD1,TGTGCCAGCAGTTTGAGCCCCGACAGGGGGTCACCCCTCCACTTT,CASSLSPDRGSPLHF
-,TRBV9,TRBJ2-2,TRBD2,TGTGCCAGCAGCGTAACTAGCGGGGGGACCGGGGAGCTGTTTTTT,CASSVTSGGTGELFF
-,TRBV5-1,TRBJ2-5,-,TGCGCCAGCAGCATACAGGGACAAGAGACCCAGTACTTC,CASSIQGQETQYF
few,TRBV6-5,TRBJ1-1,-,TGTGCCAGCAGTTACCCCCGGGAGGTCATGAACACTGAAGCTTTCTTT,CASSYPREVMNTEAFF
-,TRBV18,TRBJ2-2,-,TGTGCCAGCTCACCCTTTGAAGGAGCCGGGGAGCTGTTTTTT,CASSPFEGAGELFF
-,TRBV6-1,TRBJ2-3,-,TGTGCCAGCAGTGAAGTAGGGAGGCATACGCAGTATTTT,CASSEVGRHTQYF
-,TRBV2,TRBJ2-1,-,TGTGCCAGCAGTGAATCCTCAGTAAATGAGCAGTTCTTC,CASSESSVNEQFF
-,TRBV28,TRBJ2-5,TRBD2,TGTGCCAGCAGGTTGGGCGGGGGGGCTTGGATCCAAGAGACCCAGTACTTC,CASRLGGGAWIQETQYF
-,TRBV11-2,TRBJ2-4,-,TGTGCCAGCAGCTCAGCCAGGGCCAAAAACATTCAGTACTTC,CASSSARAKNIQYF
-,TRBV9,TRBJ2-3,TRBD2,TGTGCCAGCAGCGTATGGCGGGGGGGAGGAGATACGCAGTATTTT,CASSVWRGGGDTQYF
-,TRBV5-6,TRBJ1-1,-,TGTGCCAGCAGCTTGGTGGGGCGCAGGTACACTGAAGCTTTCTTT,CASSLVGRRYTEAFF
-,TRBV5-6,TRBJ1-4,-,TGTGCCAGCAGCTTGCGCCTGGCTGAAAAACTGTTTTTT,CASSLRLAEKLFF
few,TRBV2,TRBJ1-1,-,TGTGCCAGCAGTGAACAGGGGACGTACACTGAAGCTTTCTTT,CASSEQGTYTEAFF
-,TRBV19,TRBJ2-3,TRBD1,TGTGCCAGTAGTACCCGACAGGGTTGGTCAGATACGCAGTATTTT,CASSTRQGWSDTQYF
-,TRBV18,TRBJ1-6,-,TGTGCCAGCTCACCCGTCCTCAATTCACCCCTCCACTTT,CASSPVLNSPLHF
few,TRBV6-1,TRBJ1-3,-,TGTGCCAGCAGTGAAAAGGGGAGAAACACCATATATTTT,CASSEKGRNTIYF
-,TRBV10-2,TRBJ2-3,-,TGCGCCACTGAGCGGGACACCTCCTCAGATACGCAGTATTTT,CATERDTSSDTQYF
-,TRBV28,TRBJ1-3,-,TGTGCCATCCAAGGGGTCCACTCTGGAAACACCATATATTTT,CAIQGVHSGNTIYF
-,TRBV30,TRBJ1-2,TRBD1,TGTGCCTGGTGTGCCTCCTTAAGACAGGGGGGTTTCTATGGCTACACCTTC,CAWCASLRQGGFYGYTF
-,TRBV19,TRBJ2-3,-,TGTGCCAGTAGTATCCGGTTCGGGGGAGGCACAGATACGCAGTATTTT,CASSIRFGGGTDTQYF
-,TRBV5-1,TRBJ1-1,TRBD1,TGCGCCAGCAGCTTGGGGGCTGTCTCACAGGGGGGGACTGAAGCTTTCTTT,CASSLGAVSQGGTEAFF
-,TRBV5-1,TRBJ1-2,-,TGCGCCAGCAGCTTGGGAGCAGGGAACTATGGCTACACCTTC,CASSLGAGNYGYTF
-,TRBV28,TRBJ1-5,-,TGTGCCAGCAGTTTATTGGGCGACACTCAGCCCCAGCATTTT,CASSLLGDTQPQHF
-,TRBV12-5,TRBJ2-1,-,TGTGCTAGTGGTCTGGGCCTTGCGTACAATGAGCAGTTCTTC,CASGLGLAYNEQFF
once,TRBV5-1,TRBJ2-3,-,TGCGCCAGCAGCTCGGACATTACGGGAGCAGATACGCAGTATTTT,CASSSDITGADTQYF
once,TRBV4-1,TRBJ2-7,TRBD2,TGCGCCAGCAGCCAACTACTAGCGGGGGACTCCTACGAGCAGTACTTC,CASSQLLAGDSYEQYF
-,TRBV7-3,TRBJ2-7,-,TGTGCCAGCAGCTTAACGGCCCTGACTGGGTACGAGCAGTACTTC,CASSLTALTGYEQYF
-,TRBV7-9,TRBJ2-5,-,TGTGCCAGCAGTTATACGGGGGAGGAGACCCAGTACTTC,CASSYTGEETQYF
-,TRBV10-3,TRBJ2-3,TRBD2,TGTGCCATCAGTGAGTCTAGCGGGGCCGAAGATACGCAGTATTTT,CAISESSGAEDTQYF
-,TRBV7-9,TRBJ2-7,-,TGTGCCAGCAGCTTAGGCGGAGGGACAGTTTCCTACGAGCAGTACTTC,CASSLGGGTVSYEQYF
-,TRBV11-2,TRBJ2-7,TRBD1,TGTGCCAGCAGCTTAGGACAGGGGAGCTCCTACGAGCAGTACTTC,CASSLGQGSSYEQYF
-,TRBV7-9,TRBJ2-1,-,TGTGCCAGCAGCACGGACAGCTCCTACAATGAGCAGTTCTTC,CASSTDSSYNEQFF
-,TRBV5-1,TRBJ2-1,TRBD2,TGCGCCAGCAGAAGGGGGACTAGCAGAGGGAATGAGCAGTTCTTC,CASRRGTSRGNEQFF
-,TRBV6-5,TRBJ2-1,TRBD2,TGTGCCAGCAGTTCCTACGGGGGGTCCAACAATGAGCAGTTCTTC,CASSSYGGSNNEQFF
-,TRBV7-6,TRBJ1-6,-,TGTGCCAGCAGCCTAAACTCGGATTCACCCCTCCACTTT,CASSLNSDSPLHF
few,TRBV28,TRBJ1-1,-,TGTGCCAGCAGCCGGCAAGGACAGACTGAAGCTTTCTTT,CASSRQGQTEAFF
-,TRBV7-3,TRBJ2-1,TRBD2,TGTGCCAGCAGCGTCAAGCGGGGGGGCCCGGACAATGAGCAGTTCTTC,CASSVKRGGPDNEQFF
-,TRBV5-1,TRBJ1-5,-,TGCGCCAGCAGCTTTTTTGGGGAGGTATCTGGACGCAATCAGCCCCAGCATTTT,CASSFFGEVSGRNQPQHF
-,TRBV18,TRBJ2-7,TRBD2,TGTGCCAGCTCACCAGTTCGGGGACTAGGCCCTGACGAGCAGTACTTC,CASSPVRGLGPDEQYF
-,TRBV6-5,TRBJ2-7,TRBD1,TGTGCCAGCAGTCAACAGGGGTACTACGAGCAGTACTTC,CASSQQGYYEQYF